A single sample gave rise to the 5 T cell receptor beta chains below, sequenced in a study of blood T cell repertoires in COVID-19. Method: immunoSEQ multiplex PCR; TCRdb's copy keeps in-frame clones and lacks some. The sample yields some 120,000 clones, roughly 86% seen once. The sample taken for sequencing was peripheral blood. The receptor source for this set is an older woman with acute or convalescent COVID-19.

The genes are TRBV7-3 and TRBJ2-1, with TRBD2 matching 8 bases. CDR1 SGHTA and CDR2 FQGTGA come from the germline V gene. Germline trimming cut 5 bases from V and 6 bases from J; bases unmatched to any gene: 9. This CDR3 has 15 amino acids. CDR3 bases: TGTGCCAGCAGCCGGAGATTAGCGGGGTTCAATGAGCAGTTCTTC. Translation: CASSRRLAGFNEQFF.

The chain is built from TRBV28 and TRBJ1-2; TRBD1 agrees at 7 bases. The CDR3 runs 15 residues. After removal of 5 bases from V and 8 bases from J, the junction contained 14 bases not matched to a gene. Per the germline V gene, CDR1 is MDHEN and CDR2 is SYDVKM. The CDR3 region has the DNA TGTGCCAGCAGTCCCCCAGGGGGAGACCTTCAAGGCTACACCTTC. Translation gives CASSPPGGDLQGYTF.

The V and J genes are TRBV28 and TRBJ1-2; TRBD1 matches 9 bases. This CDR3 is 14 amino acids long. Trimming at V came to 4 bases and at J to 5 bases, leaving 5 bases not matched to a gene. Germline assignment: CDR1 MDHEN and CDR2 SYDVKM. CDR3 bases: TGTGCCAGCAGTTCCGGGACAGGGAATTATGGCTACACCTTC. It codes for CASSSGTGNYGYTF.

A single count supports this clone. The rearrangement links TRBV2 to TRBJ2-2; tentatively, D is TRBD1 (5 bases). With 0 bases removed from V and 4 bases from J, the gap between germline ends came to 6 bases. Germline CDR1 SNHLY, CDR2 FYNNEI. The CDR3 totals 14 residues. The CDR3 sequence is CASSEAQGTGELFF. CDR3 in DNA: TGTGCCAGCAGTGAAGCTCAGGGCACCGGGGAGCTGTTTTTT.

The J gene is TRBJ1-5, the V gene TRBV6-6; D not resolved. Germline CDR1 and CDR2: MNHNY and SVGAGI (reference sequence). Trimming left V 2 bases short and J 10 bases short, with 9 bases between. The CDR3 is 12 residues long. This CDR3 reads CASSYGESPQHF. The CDR3, as DNA: TGTGCCAGCAGTTACGGTGAGAGCCCCCAGCATTTT.